Each of the 9 T cell receptor beta chains below was sequenced from the same sample in a study of control samples from healthy donors and cancer patients. The table came from immunoSEQ multiplex PCR; TCRdb's copy has only in-frame clones and leaves some out. The repertoire consists of some 74,000 clones, with 94% occurring once and the leading ten covering 2.8%. The sequenced material came from blood. The receptors derive from a woman in her 30s in good health.

The J gene is TRBJ1-5, the V gene TRBV3-1 (or the pseudogene TRBV3-2), with 7 bases fitting TRBD1. CDR1 is LGHDT, CDR2 YNNKEL, per germline (reference sequence). This CDR3 is built from 16 residues. V trimming: 3 bases; J trimming: 0 bases; junction bases outside the gene matches: 5. The CDR3 nucleotides are TGTGCCAGCAGCCAGGGGACAGACACTAGCAATCAGCCCCAGCATTTT. Protein product: CASSQGTDTSNQPQHF.

This chain connects TRBV4-2 to TRBJ1-6; no clear D gene. The germline V gene has CDR1 LGHNA and CDR2 YNFKEQ. The CDR3 is 21 amino acids. V gave up 1 base and J gave up 4 bases, with 26 bases separating them. CDR3 region: CASSQAISSAQTGRYNSPLHF. The CDR3 bases are TGTGCCAGCAGCCAAGCCATATCCTCAGCCCAGACGGGGAGGTATAATTCACCCCTCCACTTT.

The chain combines TRBV30 with TRBJ2-7; no clear D gene. CDR1 is GTSNPN and CDR2 is SVGIG in the germline V gene (reference sequence). V was shortened by 5 bases and J by 2 bases, with 13 bases between the two germline ends. The length of the CDR3 is 13 residues. The CDR3 protein is CAWAADITYEQYF. CDR3 sequence (DNA): TGTGCCTGGGCCGCCGACATTACCTACGAGCAGTACTTC.

This clone was seen just once. The chain combines TRBV24-1 with TRBJ2-7; TRBD1 aligns across 7 bases. The length of the CDR3 is 14 residues. Germline V gives CDR1 KGHDR, CDR2 SFDVKD. Losses at the gene ends were 6 bases for V and 2 bases for J; bases not matched to a gene: 6. The CDR3 sequence is CATSIRQGAYEQYV. DNA of the CDR3: TGTGCCACCAGTATACGGCAGGGGGCCTACGAGCAGTACGTC.

The chain combines TRBV6-6 with TRBJ2-5; no firm D call. V was shortened by 4 bases and J by 1 base, with 10 bases between the two germline ends. This CDR3 has 14 amino acids. The germline CDR1 and CDR2 sequences are MNHNY and SVGAGI (reference sequence). The CDR3 sequence: CASSSRALQETQYF. The CDR3 region has the DNA TGTGCCAGCAGTTCCCGGGCCCTCCAAGAGACCCAGTACTTC.

V is TRBV14 and J is TRBJ1-6, with D possibly matching TRBD1 (5 bases). The germline V gene encodes CDR1 SGHDN and CDR2 FVKESK. Trimming took off 1 base at V and 1 base at J, with 8 bases between the two ends. The CDR3 is 16 residues long. CDR3 amino acids: CASSQGGVSYNSPLHF. For the CDR3, the DNA is TGTGCCAGCAGCCAAGGGGGGGTATCCTATAATTCACCCCTCCACTTT.

The V call is TRBV7-3, the J call TRBJ2-3, with D possibly being TRBD1 or TRBD2 (5 bases each). Germline V gene sequence: CDR1 SGHTA, CDR2 FQGTGA. This CDR3 is 16 amino acids long. Trimming took 2 bases from V and 0 from J, leaving 12 bases between them. CDR3 protein: CASSLLGRDSTDTQYF. In nucleotides, the CDR3 is TGTGCCAGCAGCTTACTAGGCAGGGACAGCACAGATACGCAGTATTTT.

V and J are TRBV24-1 and TRBJ1-2; D remains unclear. Per the germline V gene, CDR1 is KGHDR and CDR2 is SFDVKD. The CDR3 consists of 12 residues. The ends were cut back, 6 bases at V and 8 bases at J, with 12 bases in the middle. The CDR3 region has the DNA TGTGCCACCAGTCCTGGACCGGGGGGCTACACCTTC. This sequence encodes CATSPGPGGYTF.

This clone is a singleton in its sample. This chain uses TRBV19 with TRBJ1-3; no definite D call. The CDR3 has 14 amino acids. V was pared by 3 bases and J by 1 base, with 7 bases between. Germline V CDR1 and CDR2: LNHDA, SQIVND (reference sequence). CDR3 sequence: CASSMGISGNTIYF. The DNA of the CDR3 is TGTGCCAGTAGTATGGGGATATCTGGAAACACCATATATTTT.